The sequence of this T cell receptor beta chain was determined in a study of identical twins. The donors were all healthy and Caucasian. General study findings and limits: Sequences that were out-of-frame, alpha and twin-shared displayed an excess of low generation probability. Within beta out-of-frame sequences, the excess sharing observed between twins was weaker.

Comments on this clonotype: What it binds is unknown.

Using its own MiXCR run on the 5' RACE reads, TCRdb lists one record per CDR3 protein. The data hold approximately 300,000 distinct CDR3 sequences, with 9.5% observed a single time. Germline V gene sequence: CDR1 LNHNV, CDR2 YYDKDF (reference sequence). V was pared by 1 base and J by 1 base, with 10 bases between. CDR3 length equals 15 residues. In addition, the sample was reused for a study of yellow fever vaccine responses in identical twins.

This rearrangement joins TRBV15 to TRBJ2-5, with D tentatively TRBD2 (5 bases). The specimen sequenced was CD8+ T cells sorted from blood. The clonotype comes from a woman between 18 and 29 years old in good health. The CDR3 reads CATSRVGGGQETQYF. The CDR3 coding sequence is TGTGCCACCAGCAGAGTCGGAGGAGGCCAAGAGACCCAGTACTTC.